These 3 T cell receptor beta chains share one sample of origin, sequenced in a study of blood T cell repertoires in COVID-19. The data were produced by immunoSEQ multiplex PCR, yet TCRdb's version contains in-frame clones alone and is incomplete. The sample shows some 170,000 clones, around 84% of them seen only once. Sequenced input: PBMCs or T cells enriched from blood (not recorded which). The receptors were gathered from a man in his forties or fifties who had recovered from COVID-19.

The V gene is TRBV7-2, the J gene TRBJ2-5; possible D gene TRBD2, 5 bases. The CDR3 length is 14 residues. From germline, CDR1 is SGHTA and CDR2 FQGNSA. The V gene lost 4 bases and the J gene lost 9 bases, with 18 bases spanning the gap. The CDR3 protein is CASSSRNLVRAQYF. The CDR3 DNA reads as TGTGCCAGCAGCTCCCGCAACCTCGTGAGGGCCCAGTACTTC. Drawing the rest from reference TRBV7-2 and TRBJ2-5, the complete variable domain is GAGVSQSPSNKVTEKGKDVELRCDPISGHTALYWYRQSLGQGLEFLIYFQGNSAPDKSGLPSDRFSAERTGGSVSTLTIQRTQQEDSAVYLCASSSRNLVRAQYFGPGTRLLVL.

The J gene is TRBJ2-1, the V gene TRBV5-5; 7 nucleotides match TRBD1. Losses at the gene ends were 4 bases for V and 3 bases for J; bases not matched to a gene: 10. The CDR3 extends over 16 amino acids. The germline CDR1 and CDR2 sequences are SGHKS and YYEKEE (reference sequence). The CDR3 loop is CASSRNTGENYNEQFF. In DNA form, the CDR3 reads TGTGCCAGCAGCCGTAATACAGGGGAAAACTACAATGAGCAGTTCTTC.

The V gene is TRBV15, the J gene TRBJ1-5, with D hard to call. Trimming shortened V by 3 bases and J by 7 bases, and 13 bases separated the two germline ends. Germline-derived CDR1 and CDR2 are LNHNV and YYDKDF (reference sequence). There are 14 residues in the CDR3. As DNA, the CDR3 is TGTGCCACCAGCAGGCCCGGGTCCCGACAGCCCCAGCATTTT. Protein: CATSRPGSRQPQHF.